The following is a T cell receptor (beta chain) sequence with its context. CDR1 is MNHNS, CDR2 SASEGT, per germline. Trimming removed 2 bases at V and 1 base at J, with 7 bases between. This CDR3 contains 14 residues. These data belong to a study of blood T cell repertoires in COVID-19. Generated by immunoSEQ multiplex PCR, the TCRdb table keeps only in-frame clones and is missing some. The sample holds about 180,000 clones, around 83% seen once. The sequenced sample consisted of PBMCs or T cells enriched from blood (not recorded which). The chain links TRBV6-1 to TRBJ2-3; unclear D gene. This receptor was taken from a middle-aged man who had recovered from COVID-19. The CDR3 DNA reads TGTGCCAGCAGTGAACGAACAGGCACAGATACGCAGTATTTT. It yields the protein CASSERTGTDTQYF.